These 15 T cell receptor beta chains came from one sample sequenced in a study of blood T cell repertoires in COVID-19. Only in-frame clones appear in the TCRdb table, and some are missing; sequencing was by immunoSEQ multiplex PCR. Among some 290,000 clones, around nine tenths were seen once, and the ten largest hold roughly 12%. Sequencing used peripheral blood. These receptors all stem from a woman aged 25 to 39 with COVID-19, enrolled during active disease.

J is TRBJ2-7 and V is TRBV25-1; 9 bases map to TRBD1. The CDR3 has 14 residues. Trimming cost V 3 bases and J 8 bases; bases outside gene matches: 8. Germline lookup yields CDR1 MGHDK and CDR2 SYGVNS. Here the CDR3 DNA reads TGTGCCAGCAGTGACGCCGGGACAGGGATGAAGCAGTACTTC. Translated, it gives CASSDAGTGMKQYF.

This chain joins TRBV28 and TRBJ1-1, with TRBD1 matching 7 bases. This CDR3 is built from 15 residues. V lost 6 bases and J lost 0; bases outside the gene matches: 7. Germline CDR1 and CDR2: MDHEN and SYDVKM. CDR3 nucleotide sequence: TGTGCCAGCAGCAGAGGGGGCTTTGTGAACACTGAAGCTTTCTTT. Encoded protein: CASSRGGFVNTEAFF.

This clone showed up just a few times. V is TRBV1 and J is TRBJ2-2; the table's D call, TRBD2, was not checked against the DNA. TRBV1 is a known pseudogene. The CDR3 is 19 amino acids. Written as DNA, the CDR3 is TGCACCAGCAGCCAAGATGGACTAGCGGGAGGTTCGGGTCCCGGGGAGCTGTTTTTT. The encoded protein is CTSSQDGLAGGSGPGELFF.

V usage is TRBV2 and J usage is TRBJ2-2; 9 bases match TRBD1. Germline CDR1 and CDR2: SNHLY and FYNNEI. The CDR3 runs to 18 residues. V lost 7 bases to trimming and J lost 4 bases; unmatched junction nucleotides: 16. The CDR3 reads CASTIRRRQGVITGELFF. CDR3 DNA sequence: TGTGCCAGCACCATCCGGAGGAGACAGGGGGTAATCACCGGGGAGCTGTTTTTT.

The rearrangement uses TRBV10-3 and TRBJ2-1; 11 bases fit TRBD2. The CDR3 is 14 amino acids. Unmatched junction bases numbered 4, after V lost 6 bases and J lost 6 bases. Germline V CDR1 and CDR2: ENHRY, SYGVKD. In DNA form, the CDR3 reads TGTGCCATCAGGTATAGCGGGAGGGCCAATGAGCAGTTCTTC. It specifies CAIRYSGRANEQFF.

The chain has TRBV19 and TRBJ1-2, with TRBD1 matching 11 bases. V shed 6 bases and J 2 bases; nucleotides not matched to a gene: 5. In germline, CDR1 is LNHDA, CDR2 SQIVND (reference sequence). This CDR3 is built from 15 residues. In nucleotides, the CDR3 is TGTGCCAGTAGGTCTGGACAGGGGGCAAACTATGGCTACACCTTC. This codes for CASRSGQGANYGYTF.

The chain employs TRBV2 and TRBJ1-1; 10 bases match TRBD1. The ends lost 5 bases at V and 1 base at J; junction bases unmatched: 1. CDR1 SNHLY and CDR2 FYNNEI come from the germline V gene. The CDR3 has 14 residues. The CDR3 nucleotides read TGTGCCAGCAGTAGACAGGGGGCGAACACTGAAGCTTTCTTT. This sequence encodes CASSRQGANTEAFF. The variable domain in full, with the rest retrieved from reference TRBV2 and TRBJ1-1, is EPEVTQTPSHQVTQMGQEVILRCVPISNHLYFYWYRQILGQKVEFLVSFYNNEISEKSEIFDDQFSVERPDGSNFTLKIRSTKLEDSAMYFCASSRQGANTEAFFGQGTRLTVV.

This sequence joins TRBV10-3 and TRBJ1-2; the D gene is possibly TRBD1 (5 bases). Germline lookup yields CDR1 ENHRY and CDR2 SYGVKD. The CDR3 loop spans 13 amino acids. Deletions cut 5 bases from V and 3 bases from J, with 10 bases between. The CDR3 nucleotides are TGTGCCATCAGTTTGCAGGGTGACTATGGCTACACCTTC. Encoded protein: CAISLQGDYGYTF.

V and J are TRBV27 and TRBJ2-1; the D gene is possibly TRBD1 (5 bases). V was pared by 3 bases and J by 6 bases, with 6 bases between. Germline V gene lookup returns CDR1 MNHEY and CDR2 SMNVEV (reference sequence). The CDR3 contains 12 residues. The CDR3 coding sequence is TGTGCCAGCAGTTTTGGGGCCAATGAGCAGTTCTTC. Protein product: CASSFGANEQFF.

The chain is built from TRBV7-5 and TRBJ2-3; TRBD2 is the table's D call, not checked against the DNA. TRBV7-5 is listed as a pseudogene. This CDR3 is built from 17 residues. The DNA for the CDR3 is TGTGCCAGAAGCTTACCGCCTCGTCCCCGGGGCACAGATACGCAGTATTTT. This gives the protein CARSLPPRPRGTDTQYF.

This chain connects TRBV7-6 to TRBJ2-6; no definite D call. The length of the CDR3 is 20 residues. CDR1 is SGHVS and CDR2 is FNYEAQ in the germline V gene. The ends were cut back, 1 base at V and 0 bases at J, with 19 bases in the middle. The CDR3 coding sequence is TGTGCCAGCAGCTTAGAGGTTACTCGACTTCAATCCTCTGGGGCCAACGTCCTGACTTTC. This sequence encodes CASSLEVTRLQSSGANVLTF.

The rearrangement uses TRBV28 and TRBJ2-7; 11 bases match TRBD2. After removal of 6 bases from V and 0 bases from J, the junction contained 7 bases not matched to a gene. This CDR3 is built from 16 residues. In germline, CDR1 is MDHEN, CDR2 SYDVKM. CDR3 sequence (DNA): TGTGCCAGCAGCCTCGGGACTAGCGGTTCCTCCTACGAGCAGTACTTC. It is translated as CASSLGTSGSSYEQYF.

The rearrangement joins TRBV4-3 to TRBJ1-4, with D perhaps matching TRBD1 (5 bases). CDR1 and CDR2 (germline): LGHNA, YSLEER. CDR3 length: 13 amino acids. Trimming took 1 base from V and 10 from J, leaving 10 bases between them. The CDR3 region has the DNA TGCGCCAGCAGCCAAGTGACAGTGGGAAAACTGTTTTTT. It yields the protein CASSQVTVGKLFF.

The chain joins TRBV9 to TRBJ1-5, with D tentatively TRBD1 (6 bases). CDR3 length equals 16 residues. Trimming stripped 0 bases from V and 6 bases from J, with 16 bases between. The germline V gene encodes CDR1 SGDLS and CDR2 YYNGEE. The CDR3 region is CASSVGAGAPGQPQHF. The CDR3 nucleotides read TGTGCCAGCAGCGTAGGAGCGGGGGCGCCGGGTCAGCCCCAGCATTTT.

The rearrangement uses TRBV4-3 and TRBJ2-1; 13 positions match TRBD2. V lost 3 bases to trimming and J lost 10 bases; unmatched junction nucleotides: 3. The CDR3 runs to 14 residues. CDR1 LGHNA and CDR2 YSLEER come from the germline V gene. CDR3 nucleotides: TGCGCCAGCAGCCACGGGACTAGCGGGACCGAGCAGTTCTTC. Amino acids: CASSHGTSGTEQFF.